The 9 T cell receptor beta chains below were found in one sample sequenced in a study of cytomegalovirus exposure and HLA in healthy donors. A multiplex PCR was run with 60 Vbeta primers and 13 Jbeta primers. The protocol was immunoSEQ multiplex PCR, while the TCRdb copy is restricted to in-frame clones and leaves out a portion. The data contain about 200,000 clones, under 90% of them seen just once; the ten biggest clones take up 0.098%. The sequenced material came from PBMCs. The receptors derive from a boy between 2 and 10 years old in good health and CMV-seronegative.

This clone came up a few times. The chain employs TRBV27 and TRBJ2-7; 9 bases align to TRBD1. Germline CDR1 MNHEY, CDR2 SMNVEV (reference sequence). This CDR3 region has 15 residues. J was trimmed by 3 bases and V by 0 bases; bases with no gene match: 3. Written as DNA, the CDR3 is TGTGCCAGCAGTTTATCTGGGACAGGGTACTACGAGCAGTACTTC. Encoded protein: CASSLSGTGYYEQYF.

The rearrangement joins TRBV2 to TRBJ2-7, with 9 bases that match TRBD2. In germline, CDR1 is SNHLY, CDR2 FYNNEI. The CDR3 consists of 16 residues. The J segment lost 5 bases and the V segment lost 1 base, leaving 9 bases of the junction unmatched. The CDR3 coding sequence is TGTGCCAGCAGTGAAGTAGCTGCGGGGGGGCGGGACGAGCAGTACTTC. Its translation: CASSEVAAGGRDEQYF.

The chain is built from TRBV7-9 and TRBJ2-5; a possible D gene is TRBD1 (6 bases). Looked up from germline, CDR1 is SEHNR and CDR2 is FQNEAQ (reference sequence). V lost 3 bases, J lost 0 bases, and 11 bases lay in between. The CDR3 spans 15 residues. CDR3 region: CASSFWGTYQETQYF. The CDR3 DNA follows: TGTGCCAGCAGCTTCTGGGGGACATACCAAGAGACCCAGTACTTC.

The chain links TRBV4-3 to TRBJ1-3; possibly TRBD1 for D (5 bases). Trimming stripped 0 bases from V and 3 bases from J, with 18 bases between. The V gene's germline CDR1 is LGHNA and CDR2 YSLEER. This CDR3 has 18 residues. The CDR3 region has the DNA TGCGCCAGCAGCCAAGAGTATTGGTGGCAGGGTAGTGGAAACACCATATATTTT. It yields the protein CASSQEYWWQGSGNTIYF.

Comment on this clone: At the DNA level, this CDR3 is encoded by other sequences in the same sample as well. The chain is built from TRBV4-1 and TRBJ1-6; maybe TRBD1 (6 bases). The V end lost 1 base, the J end lost 9 bases, and 16 bases lay between the germline ends. This CDR3 has 16 residues. CDR1 is MGHRA, CDR2 YSYEKL, per germline. CDR3 sequence (DNA): TGCGCCAGCAGCCAAGTATCCAGGGGACTAAGTTCACCCCTCCACTTT. Encoded protein: CASSQVSRGLSSPLHF.

V and J are TRBV2 and TRBJ1-1; D perhaps matches TRBD1 (5 bases). The germline V and J ends were trimmed by 6 bases and 0 bases, with 8 bases remaining between them. The CDR3 is 13 residues long. Per germline, CDR1 SNHLY and CDR2 FYNNEI. In DNA form, the CDR3 reads TGTGCCAGCAGCTTGACAGTGAACACTGAAGCTTTCTTT. Residues: CASSLTVNTEAFF.

A remark on this clone: Distinct nucleotide sequences in the sample also encode this CDR3. The V and J genes are TRBV6-5 and TRBJ1-1; TRBD1 agrees at 7 bases. CDR1 is MNHEY, CDR2 SVGAGI, per germline. The V and J ends lost 3 bases and 1 base, in that order; junction bases with no gene match: 2. The CDR3 is made up of 14 amino acids. The CDR3 DNA follows: TGTGCCAGCAGTTATCGGACAGGGAACACTGAAGCTTTCTTT. Protein product: CASSYRTGNTEAFF.

The chain recombines TRBV2 with TRBJ1-5; TRBD1 might be the D (5 bases). The CDR3 length is 15 residues. Trimming removed 8 bases at V and 5 bases at J, with 19 bases between. The germline V gene has CDR1 SNHLY and CDR2 FYNNEI. The CDR3 reads CASCSRGTGDQPQHF. In DNA form, the CDR3 reads TGTGCCAGCTGCTCTCGGGGAACGGGGGATCAGCCCCAGCATTTT. The whole variable domain, remainder taken from reference TRBV2 and TRBJ1-5, is EPEVTQTPSHQVTQMGQEVILRCVPISNHLYFYWYRQILGQKVEFLVSFYNNEISEKSEIFDDQFSVERPDGSNFTLKIRSTKLEDSAMYFCASCSRGTGDQPQHFGDGTRLSIL.

Only a few counts were recorded for this clone. The rearrangement joins TRBV7-2 to TRBJ2-7; D may be TRBD2 (6 bases). This CDR3 is 15 amino acids long. The V end lost 5 bases, the J end lost 5 bases, and 19 bases lay between the germline ends. Germline CDR1 is SGHTA and CDR2 is FQGNSA. This CDR3 is CASSPRRVFRDEQYF. CDR3 coding DNA: TGTGCCAGCAGCCCACGGAGGGTTTTCAGGGACGAGCAGTACTTC. Combining the CDR3 with reference TRBV7-2 and TRBJ2-7 gives the whole variable domain GAGVSQSPSNKVTEKGKDVELRCDPISGHTALYWYRQSLGQGLEFLIYFQGNSAPDKSGLPSDRFSAERTGGSVSTLTIQRTQQEDSAVYLCASSPRRVFRDEQYFGPGTRLTVT.